The rows below give T cell receptor beta chains drawn from one sample of a study of healthy donors' naive CD4 and CD8 T cells. In TCRdb, the reads were re-called with MiXCR into one record per CDR3 protein. The sample contains roughly 200,000 distinct CDR3 sequences, about four fifths of which appear only once. Sequenced sample: naive CD4+ and CD8+ T cells sorted from blood, pooled from several donors. Receptors originate from a pool of human donors in good health; the sample pools cells from several healthy donors. The CDR3 runs from the conserved cysteine through the conserved F or W. A D gene is named only where the DNA matches it firmly. For some rows the clone size is stated as once, few or many, or as a class when expanded; others skip it.

clone size: .
D gene: TRBD1
J gene: TRBJ2-7
V gene: TRBV6-2/TRBV6-3
CDR3 protein: CASRPWTGTYEQYF
CDR3 DNA: TGTGCCAGCAGACCTTGGACAGGGACCTACGAGCAGTACTTC

clone size: .
D gene: TRBD1
J gene: TRBJ1-1
V gene: TRBV19
CDR3 protein: CASSSSPGQGRTEAFF
CDR3 DNA: TGTGCCAGTAGTTCATCGCCGGGACAGGGTCGTACTGAAGCTTTCTTT

clone size: .
D gene: .
J gene: TRBJ1-1
V gene: TRBV6-4
CDR3 protein: CASSKAYRDTEAFF
CDR3 DNA: TGTGCCAGCAGTAAAGCGTACAGGGACACTGAAGCTTTCTTT

clone size: .
D gene: TRBD1
J gene: TRBJ2-1
V gene: TRBV19
CDR3 protein: CASSITGTEGLNEQFF
CDR3 DNA: TGTGCCAGTAGTATTACCGGGACAGAAGGGCTCAATGAGCAGTTCTTC

clone size: once
D gene: .
J gene: TRBJ2-7
V gene: TRBV25-1
CDR3 protein: CAIAVSRGATYEQYF
CDR3 DNA: TGTGCCATCGCCGTGTCCAGGGGGGCAACCTACGAGCAGTACTTC

clone size: .
D gene: .
J gene: TRBJ1-1
V gene: TRBV7-2
CDR3 protein: CASSLTPQGTTEAFF
CDR3 DNA: TGTGCCAGCAGCTTAACCCCCCAGGGGACAACTGAAGCTTTCTTT

clone size: .
D gene: TRBD2
J gene: TRBJ2-7
V gene: TRBV6-8
CDR3 protein: CASSYSSEREFYEQYF
CDR3 DNA: TGTGCCAGCAGTTACTCGAGTGAGCGGGAGTTCTACGAGCAGTACTTC

clone size: .
D gene: TRBD1
J gene: TRBJ2-2
V gene: TRBV11-2
CDR3 protein: CASRLWTGGSTGELFF
CDR3 DNA: TGTGCCAGCAGATTATGGACAGGGGGTAGCACCGGGGAGCTGTTTTTT

clone size: .
D gene: TRBD1
J gene: TRBJ1-2
V gene: TRBV20-1
CDR3 protein: CSAGTGANYGYTF
CDR3 DNA: TGCAGTGCTGGGACAGGAGCGAACTATGGCTACACCTTC

clone size: .
D gene: TRBD2
J gene: TRBJ2-1
V gene: TRBV12-5
CDR3 protein: CASGFGLAGGGQFF
CDR3 DNA: TGTGCTAGTGGTTTTGGACTAGCGGGAGGAGGGCAGTTCTTC

clone size: .
D gene: .
J gene: TRBJ2-4
V gene: TRBV29-1
CDR3 protein: CSVVNRANIQYF
CDR3 DNA: TGCAGCGTTGTTAACAGGGCGAACATTCAGTACTTC

clone size: .
D gene: .
J gene: TRBJ2-2
V gene: TRBV20-1
CDR3 protein: CSAKFGPYRDAPNTGELFF
CDR3 DNA: TGCAGTGCTAAATTCGGTCCGTATCGGGACGCACCTAACACCGGGGAGCTGTTTTTT

clone size: .
D gene: .
J gene: TRBJ2-5
V gene: TRBV27
CDR3 protein: CASSLMPSVNGLETQYF
CDR3 DNA: TGTGCCAGCAGCCTTATGCCCTCCGTTAACGGCCTAGAGACCCAGTACTTC

clone size: .
D gene: .
J gene: TRBJ1-2
V gene: TRBV19
CDR3 protein: CASSTPTGIHGYTF
CDR3 DNA: TGTGCCAGTAGTACCCCGACAGGAATACATGGCTACACCTTC

clone size: .
D gene: .
J gene: TRBJ1-5
V gene: TRBV12-3/TRBV12-4
CDR3 protein: CASSFGAGAQPQHF
CDR3 DNA: TGTGCCAGCAGTTTCGGAGCAGGGGCTCAGCCCCAGCATTTT

clone size: once
D gene: TRBD1
J gene: TRBJ2-5
V gene: TRBV25-1
CDR3 protein: CASSADRGHVRTQYF
CDR3 DNA: TGTGCCAGCAGTGCAGACAGGGGGCACGTGCGGACCCAGTACTTC

clone size: .
D gene: .
J gene: TRBJ1-5
V gene: TRBV6-6
CDR3 protein: CASSPGGHNSNQPQHF
CDR3 DNA: TGTGCCAGCAGCCCCGGAGGGCACAACAGCAATCAGCCCCAGCATTTT

clone size: .
D gene: .
J gene: TRBJ2-7
V gene: TRBV6-2/TRBV6-3
CDR3 protein: CAIRPGPSTYEQYF
CDR3 DNA: TGTGCCATTCGACCGGGACCCTCAACCTACGAGCAGTACTTC

clone size: once
D gene: .
J gene: TRBJ2-7
V gene: TRBV19
CDR3 protein: CASSIGSGVGCEQYF
CDR3 DNA: TGTGCCAGTAGTATTGGGTCAGGCGTTGGCTGCGAGCAGTACTTC

clone size: .
D gene: TRBD1
J gene: TRBJ2-5
V gene: TRBV19
CDR3 protein: CASSKPGQGIQETQYF
CDR3 DNA: TGTGCCAGTAGTAAACCGGGACAGGGGATACAAGAGACCCAGTACTTC

clone size: .
D gene: TRBD2
J gene: TRBJ2-3
V gene: TRBV5-1
CDR3 protein: CASSARTSGDTDTQYF
CDR3 DNA: TGCGCCAGCAGCGCGAGGACTAGCGGGGACACAGATACGCAGTATTTT

clone size: once
D gene: .
J gene: TRBJ2-7
V gene: TRBV29-1
CDR3 protein: CSVLGPRSFISSYEQYF
CDR3 DNA: TGCAGCGTCCTGGGACCCAGGAGTTTCATTAGCTCCTACGAGCAGTACTTC

clone size: once
D gene: .
J gene: TRBJ1-1
V gene: TRBV6-5
CDR3 protein: CASIMRNTEAFF
CDR3 DNA: TGTGCCAGCATAATGCGGAACACTGAAGCTTTCTTT

clone size: once
D gene: .
J gene: TRBJ2-3
V gene: TRBV29-1
CDR3 protein: CSVDKTTDTQYF
CDR3 DNA: TGCAGCGTAGACAAGACCACAGATACGCAGTATTTT

clone size: .
D gene: TRBD2
J gene: TRBJ2-1
V gene: TRBV29-1
CDR3 protein: CSYPGTSGRAGEQFF
CDR3 DNA: TGCAGCTACCCGGGAACTAGCGGGAGGGCCGGTGAGCAGTTCTTC

clone size: once
D gene: .
J gene: TRBJ2-5
V gene: TRBV6-6
CDR3 protein: CASALGQETQYF
CDR3 DNA: TGTGCCAGCGCATTAGGCCAAGAGACCCAGTACTTC

clone size: .
D gene: TRBD1
J gene: TRBJ1-1
V gene: TRBV19
CDR3 protein: CATRTGFAEAFF
CDR3 DNA: TGTGCCACTCGGACAGGGTTCGCTGAAGCTTTCTTT

clone size: .
D gene: .
J gene: TRBJ2-5
V gene: TRBV29-1
CDR3 protein: CSATRDDQRTQYF
CDR3 DNA: TGCAGCGCGACCCGGGACGACCAAAGGACCCAGTACTTC

clone size: .
D gene: .
J gene: TRBJ2-5
V gene: TRBV4-1
CDR3 protein: CASSQEERTSETQYF
CDR3 DNA: TGCGCCAGCAGCCAAGAGGAAAGAACGTCAGAGACCCAGTACTTC

clone size: .
D gene: .
J gene: TRBJ2-7
V gene: TRBV20-1
CDR3 protein: CSARPRTVLYEQYF
CDR3 DNA: TGCAGTGCTAGACCTCGGACGGTTTTGTACGAGCAGTACTTC

clone size: .
D gene: .
J gene: TRBJ2-7
V gene: TRBV19
CDR3 protein: CASSSVQGYEQYF
CDR3 DNA: TGTGCCAGTAGTTCGGTACAGGGCTACGAGCAGTACTTC

clone size: .
D gene: .
J gene: TRBJ1-5
V gene: TRBV4-2
CDR3 protein: CASSQGGARNQPQHF
CDR3 DNA: TGTGCCAGCAGCCAAGGTGGCGCCCGCAATCAGCCCCAGCATTTT

clone size: .
D gene: .
J gene: TRBJ1-1
V gene: TRBV5-1
CDR3 protein: CASSLNQYAEAFF
CDR3 DNA: TGCGCCAGCAGCTTGAACCAGTACGCTGAAGCTTTCTTT

clone size: once
D gene: TRBD1
J gene: TRBJ1-1
V gene: TRBV5-4
CDR3 protein: CASSFPQGAGGAEAFF
CDR3 DNA: TGTGCCAGCAGCTTCCCGCAGGGGGCCGGGGGTGCCGAGGCTTTCTTT

clone size: few
D gene: .
J gene: TRBJ2-3
V gene: TRBV29-1
CDR3 protein: CSVNTPNTDTQYF
CDR3 DNA: TGCAGCGTTAATACTCCCAACACAGATACGCAGTATTTT

clone size: .
D gene: .
J gene: TRBJ2-7
V gene: TRBV29-1
CDR3 protein: CSVEIIDSYEQYF
CDR3 DNA: TGCAGCGTTGAAATTATCGACAGCTACGAGCAGTACTTC

clone size: .
D gene: .
J gene: TRBJ2-5
V gene: TRBV6-1
CDR3 protein: CASTNLQETQYF
CDR3 DNA: TGTGCCAGCACTAACCTCCAGGAGACCCAGTACTTC

clone size: .
D gene: TRBD1
J gene: TRBJ1-2
V gene: TRBV27
CDR3 protein: CASSPLLGTGGATGYTF
CDR3 DNA: TGTGCCAGCAGTCCACTATTGGGGACAGGGGGCGCGACAGGCTACACCTTC

clone size: .
D gene: .
J gene: TRBJ2-5
V gene: TRBV29-1
CDR3 protein: CSVAGQQETQYF
CDR3 DNA: TGCAGCGTCGCGGGACAGCAAGAGACCCAGTACTTC